This is a list of T cell receptor beta chains from one sample in a study of T cells in Graves' hyperthyroidism and ophthalmopathy. TCRdb re-analysed the multiplex PCR reads in MiXCR, keeping a single row per CDR3 protein. The data contain fewer than 900,000 distinct CDR3 sequences, about a sixth of them singletons. Sample: blood. The origin of the receptors is a man between 18 and 29 years old with Graves' hyperthyroidism. CDR3s include the opening cysteine and the closing phenylalanine or tryptophan. Fields, in order: D gene, clone size, V gene, J gene, CDR3 DNA, CDR3 protein. A D gene is named only where the DNA matches it firmly. Not all rows give a size; the values are once, few, many and, for expanded clones, a class.

d_gene: -; abundance: few; v_gene: TRBV7-2; j_gene: TRBJ2-7; CDR3nt: TGTGCCAGCAGCTTGGAGGACGGCGCGGAGCAGTACTTC; CDR3aa: CASSLEDGAEQYF
d_gene: TRBD2; abundance: -; v_gene: TRBV27; j_gene: TRBJ2-1; CDR3nt: TGTGCCAGCAGTTTTTCCGGGACTAGCGGTTACTCCTACAATGAGCAGTTCTTC; CDR3aa: CASSFSGTSGYSYNEQFF
d_gene: -; abundance: -; v_gene: TRBV27; j_gene: TRBJ1-1; CDR3nt: TGTGCCAGCAGTTCAGGACCCAGGACTGAAGCTTTCTTT; CDR3aa: CASSSGPRTEAFF
d_gene: TRBD2; abundance: -; v_gene: TRBV12-3/TRBV12-4; j_gene: TRBJ2-1; CDR3nt: TGTGCCAGCAGTTTCACTAGCGGGAGTGAGGAGCAGTTCTTC; CDR3aa: CASSFTSGSEEQFF
d_gene: TRBD2; abundance: few; v_gene: TRBV7-2; j_gene: TRBJ2-1; CDR3nt: TGTGCCAGCAGCCACCATGACCCTCTTAGTAGACTAGCGCGCTCCTACAATGAGCAGTTCTTC; CDR3aa: CASSHHDPLSRLARSYNEQFF
d_gene: TRBD1; abundance: few; v_gene: TRBV15; j_gene: TRBJ1-5; CDR3nt: TGTGCCACCAGCAGGACCTACCGGGACAGGGCGTTTTTGCAGCCCCAGCATTTT; CDR3aa: CATSRTYRDRAFLQPQHF
d_gene: TRBD2; abundance: -; v_gene: TRBV14; j_gene: TRBJ2-1; CDR3nt: TGTGCCAGCAGCCAACTAGCGGGAGGGCTTCATCGCAATGAGCAGTTCTTC; CDR3aa: CASSQLAGGLHRNEQFF
d_gene: TRBD2; abundance: many; v_gene: TRBV4-1; j_gene: TRBJ2-7; CDR3nt: TGCGCCAGCAGCCAAGAGGGACTAGCGGGAAGCGGGGAGCAGTACTTC; CDR3aa: CASSQEGLAGSGEQYF
d_gene: -; abundance: many; v_gene: TRBV11-2; j_gene: TRBJ2-5; CDR3nt: TGTGCCAGCAGCTTAGAGGGACGGGGGACCCAGTACTTC; CDR3aa: CASSLEGRGTQYF
d_gene: TRBD1; abundance: -; v_gene: TRBV4-1; j_gene: TRBJ2-1; CDR3nt: TGCGCCAGCAGCCTCCCGGGACAGTACTACAATGAGCAGTTCTTC; CDR3aa: CASSLPGQYYNEQFF
d_gene: -; abundance: many; v_gene: TRBV28; j_gene: TRBJ2-5; CDR3nt: TGTGCCAGCAGTCGACTAACCCAAGAGACCCAGTACTTC; CDR3aa: CASSRLTQETQYF
d_gene: TRBD2; abundance: -; v_gene: TRBV6-2/TRBV6-3; j_gene: TRBJ2-2; CDR3nt: TGTGCCAGCAGTTACATGGCGGGAGGGCCAGTCGGGGAGCTGTTTTTT; CDR3aa: CASSYMAGGPVGELFF
d_gene: -; abundance: -; v_gene: TRBV5-4; j_gene: TRBJ1-2; CDR3nt: TGTGCCAGCAGCTTGGTGGGCAGGGCCGGCTATGGCTACACCTTC; CDR3aa: CASSLVGRAGYGYTF
d_gene: -; abundance: few; v_gene: TRBV18; j_gene: TRBJ2-7; CDR3nt: TGTGCCAGCTCACCATCCACGGGGCACCGCTACTACGAGCAGTACTTC; CDR3aa: CASSPSTGHRYYEQYF
d_gene: TRBD2; abundance: many; v_gene: TRBV5-1; j_gene: TRBJ2-7; CDR3nt: TGCGCCAGCAGCCCCCTGGGACTAGCGGGAGGAGTGGACGAGCAGTACTTC; CDR3aa: CASSPLGLAGGVDEQYF
d_gene: -; abundance: few; v_gene: TRBV10-3; j_gene: TRBJ1-2; CDR3nt: TGTGCCATCAGGGCAGCCGGGACTGAAAACTATGGCTACACCTTC; CDR3aa: CAIRAAGTENYGYTF
d_gene: TRBD1; abundance: many; v_gene: TRBV20-1; j_gene: TRBJ2-3; CDR3nt: TGCAGTGCTACGGACAGGGGAATTGGGGATACGCAGTATTTT; CDR3aa: CSATDRGIGDTQYF
d_gene: -; abundance: -; v_gene: TRBV4-2; j_gene: TRBJ1-1; CDR3nt: TGTGCCAGCAGCCCCGCGCCACAGGGACTGAACACTGAAGCTTTCTTT; CDR3aa: CASSPAPQGLNTEAFF
d_gene: TRBD2; abundance: few; v_gene: TRBV2; j_gene: TRBJ2-7; CDR3nt: TGTGCCAGCAGGCCCACCGGCGGGAGAGTCGACGAGCAGTACTTC; CDR3aa: CASRPTGGRVDEQYF
d_gene: -; abundance: many; v_gene: TRBV29-1; j_gene: TRBJ2-3; CDR3nt: TGCAGCGTTGGCCTTAGTGGTAGCAGCACAGATACGCAGTATTTT; CDR3aa: CSVGLSGSSTDTQYF
d_gene: -; abundance: few; v_gene: TRBV5-5; j_gene: TRBJ2-2; CDR3nt: TGTGCCAGCAGCGCTGGACGTTTACTAGCCACCGGGGAGCTGTTTTTT; CDR3aa: CASSAGRLLATGELFF
d_gene: -; abundance: many; v_gene: TRBV27; j_gene: TRBJ1-2; CDR3nt: TGTGCCAGCAGTTCCCTCTCTGTTGGGGACAATGGCTACACCTTC; CDR3aa: CASSSLSVGDNGYTF
d_gene: -; abundance: few; v_gene: TRBV6-1; j_gene: TRBJ2-5; CDR3nt: TGTGCCAGCAGTGAAGGGCTTTGGACCCAGTACTTC; CDR3aa: CASSEGLWTQYF
d_gene: -; abundance: few; v_gene: TRBV6-1; j_gene: TRBJ1-1; CDR3nt: TGTGCCAGCAGTTATATGGGGGTTCGCGTGAACACTGAAGCTTTCTTT; CDR3aa: CASSYMGVRVNTEAFF
d_gene: TRBD1; abundance: many; v_gene: TRBV12-3/TRBV12-4; j_gene: TRBJ2-7; CDR3nt: TGTGCCAGCACCTCTGGACAGGGGCCCCACGAGCAGTACTTC; CDR3aa: CASTSGQGPHEQYF
d_gene: -; abundance: many; v_gene: TRBV12-3/TRBV12-4; j_gene: TRBJ2-7; CDR3nt: TGTGCCAGCACCACGACGAACAGGGCTGCGGGGTACGAGCAGTACTTC; CDR3aa: CASTTTNRAAGYEQYF
d_gene: -; abundance: once; v_gene: TRBV7-6; j_gene: TRBJ1-3; CDR3nt: TGTGCCAGCAGCCGTCAGGATTACTCTGGAAACACCATATATTTT; CDR3aa: CASSRQDYSGNTIYF
d_gene: -; abundance: many; v_gene: TRBV28; j_gene: TRBJ1-1; CDR3nt: TGTGCCAGCAGCCGCGTCGGCAGAATGAACACTGAAGCTTTCTTT; CDR3aa: CASSRVGRMNTEAFF
d_gene: TRBD2; abundance: -; v_gene: TRBV29-1; j_gene: TRBJ2-3; CDR3nt: TGCAGCGTCGCTGGGGGGGTTCATACGCAGTATTTT; CDR3aa: CSVAGGVHTQYF
d_gene: -; abundance: few; v_gene: TRBV28; j_gene: TRBJ1-2; CDR3nt: TGTGCCAGCAGTCGTGGCAGGGTTGTCTATGGCTACACCTTC; CDR3aa: CASSRGRVVYGYTF
d_gene: TRBD2; abundance: many; v_gene: TRBV20-1; j_gene: TRBJ2-7; CDR3nt: TGCAGTGCTAACCCCAGAGCGGGAGTGTTCTCCTACGAGCAGTACTTC; CDR3aa: CSANPRAGVFSYEQYF
d_gene: -; abundance: many; v_gene: TRBV28; j_gene: TRBJ2-1; CDR3nt: TGTGCCAGCGAGGGGGTAGTAGGTTACAATGAGCAGTTCTTC; CDR3aa: CASEGVVGYNEQFF
d_gene: -; abundance: -; v_gene: TRBV7-9; j_gene: TRBJ2-1; CDR3nt: TGTGCCAGCGCGATTTCCTACAATGAGCAGTTCTTC; CDR3aa: CASAISYNEQFF
d_gene: TRBD1; abundance: few; v_gene: TRBV12-3/TRBV12-4; j_gene: TRBJ2-1; CDR3nt: TGTGCCAGCAGAGGGGGCATCGGTGAGCAGTTCTTC; CDR3aa: CASRGGIGEQFF
d_gene: -; abundance: -; v_gene: TRBV7-9; j_gene: TRBJ2-7; CDR3nt: TGTGCCAGCAGACCTGACAGGTCCTACGAGCAGTACTTC; CDR3aa: CASRPDRSYEQYF
d_gene: -; abundance: few; v_gene: TRBV6-2/TRBV6-3; j_gene: TRBJ1-5; CDR3nt: TGTGCCAGCAGTTACGGGGTGCATCAGCCCCAGCATTTT; CDR3aa: CASSYGVHQPQHF
d_gene: -; abundance: few; v_gene: TRBV5-1; j_gene: TRBJ2-2; CDR3nt: TGCGCCAGCAGCTACCCCACCGGGACAACCACCGGGGAGCTGTTTTTT; CDR3aa: CASSYPTGTTTGELFF
d_gene: TRBD2; abundance: -; v_gene: TRBV12-3/TRBV12-4; j_gene: TRBJ2-1; CDR3nt: TGTGCCAGCAGTTTTACTAGCGGGAGGGCCGGTGAGCAGTTCTTC; CDR3aa: CASSFTSGRAGEQFF
d_gene: -; abundance: many; v_gene: TRBV18; j_gene: TRBJ1-1; CDR3nt: TGTGCCAGCTCACCAGCACAGGGTGTTGAAGCTTTCTTT; CDR3aa: CASSPAQGVEAFF
d_gene: TRBD2; abundance: many; v_gene: TRBV7-2; j_gene: TRBJ2-7; CDR3nt: TGTGCCAGCAGCTTCTCAGGACTAGCGGGAGGCTACGAGCAGTACTTC; CDR3aa: CASSFSGLAGGYEQYF
d_gene: -; abundance: -; v_gene: TRBV4-1; j_gene: TRBJ2-1; CDR3nt: TGCGCCAGCAGCCAAGAATCGTACCAAAGAATCCTCAATGAGCAGTTCTTC; CDR3aa: CASSQESYQRILNEQFF
d_gene: -; abundance: -; v_gene: TRBV19; j_gene: TRBJ2-7; CDR3nt: TGTGCCAGTAGTATAGATGGGATTTCCTCCTACGAGCAGTACTTC; CDR3aa: CASSIDGISSYEQYF